The clone carrying this T cell receptor beta chain was found many times. Antigen unknown. V shed 0 bases, J shed 10 bases, and the junction held 3 bases outside the gene matches. CDR3 length: 13 residues. Germline CDR1 SGHNT, CDR2 YENEEA. Amplification targeted TCR beta CDR3 regions from RNA transcripts. Using the HTBI primer set, a first-round RT-PCR was run on the TCR CDR3. TCRdb processed the multiplex PCR reads anew with MiXCR; each CDR3 protein has one entry. The repertoire includes approximately 330,000 distinct CDR3 sequences, roughly a fifth of them detected once, and 50% sits in the top ten. The record originates from a study of T cells in Graves' hyperthyroidism and ophthalmopathy. Study overall: Before treatment of any kind, peripheral blood was taken at initial diagnosis.

Study-level results: Before onset, by a median of approximately 5.9 months, the model predicted ophthalmopathy. Clonotypes that were expanded in thyroid above 0.001 mostly appeared in blood too.

The sequencing sample was made of blood. The rearrangement uses TRBV11-3 and TRBJ2-1; 7 nucleotides line up with TRBD1. This TCR came from a woman aged 45-59 years with Graves' hyperthyroidism. DNA for the CDR3: TGTGCCAGCAGCTTAGATAGGGACAGAGAGCAGTTCTTC. Its translation: CASSLDRDREQFF.